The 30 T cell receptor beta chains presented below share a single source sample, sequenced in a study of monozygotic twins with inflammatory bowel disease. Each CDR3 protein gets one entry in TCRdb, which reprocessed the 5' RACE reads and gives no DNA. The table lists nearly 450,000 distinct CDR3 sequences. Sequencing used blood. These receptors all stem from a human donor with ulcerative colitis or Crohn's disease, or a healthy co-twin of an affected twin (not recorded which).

The CDR3 spells CSARGFLTAQDTQYF. This rearrangement joins TRBV20-1 to TRBJ2-3. The CDR3 consists of 15 residues. Germline V CDR1 and CDR2: DFQATT, SNEGSKA (reference sequence).

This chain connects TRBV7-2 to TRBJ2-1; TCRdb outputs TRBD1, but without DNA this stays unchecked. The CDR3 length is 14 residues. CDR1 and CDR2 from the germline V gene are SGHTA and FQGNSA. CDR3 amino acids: CASSTHGTVDEQFF.

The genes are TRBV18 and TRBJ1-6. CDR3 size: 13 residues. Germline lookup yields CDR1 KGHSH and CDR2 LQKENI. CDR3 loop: CASSQGLNSPLHF. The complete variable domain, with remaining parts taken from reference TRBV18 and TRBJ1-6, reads NAGVMQNPRHLVRRRGQEARLRCSPMKGHSHVYWYRQLPEEGLKFMVYLQKENIIDESGMPKERFSAEFPKEGPSILRIQQVVRGDSAAYFCASSQGLNSPLHFGNGTRLTVT.

This CDR3 is CSASHSGSHHEQFF. This chain uses TRBV20-1 with TRBJ2-1; TCRdb returns TRBD2, unconfirmable since there is no DNA. The CDR3 consists of 14 residues. Germline loops: CDR1 DFQATT, CDR2 SNEGSKA (reference sequence).

The CDR3 loop reads CASSLARGVEAFF. J is TRBJ1-1 and V is TRBV7-6; TCRdb's assignment of TRBD1 cannot be checked, as there is no DNA. The length of the CDR3 is 13 residues. Per germline, CDR1 SGHVS and CDR2 FNYEAQ.

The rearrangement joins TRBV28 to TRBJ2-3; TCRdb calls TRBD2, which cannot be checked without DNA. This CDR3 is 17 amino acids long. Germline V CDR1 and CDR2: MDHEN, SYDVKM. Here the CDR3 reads CASSFLLAGEGTDTQYF. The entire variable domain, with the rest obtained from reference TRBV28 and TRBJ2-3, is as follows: DVKVTQSSRYLVKRTGEKVFLECVQDMDHENMFWYRQDPGLGLRLIYFSYDVKMKEKGDIPEGYSVSREKKERFSLILESASTNQTSMYLCASSFLLAGEGTDTQYFGPGTRLTVL.

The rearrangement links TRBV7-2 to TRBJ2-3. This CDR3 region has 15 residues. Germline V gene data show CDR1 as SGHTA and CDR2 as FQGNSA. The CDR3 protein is CASSLERSSTDTQYF. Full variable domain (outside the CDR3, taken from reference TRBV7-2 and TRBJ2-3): GAGVSQSPSNKVTEKGKDVELRCDPISGHTALYWYRQSLGQGLEFLIYFQGNSAPDKSGLPSDRFSAERTGGSVSTLTIQRTQQEDSAVYLCASSLERSSTDTQYFGPGTRLTVL.

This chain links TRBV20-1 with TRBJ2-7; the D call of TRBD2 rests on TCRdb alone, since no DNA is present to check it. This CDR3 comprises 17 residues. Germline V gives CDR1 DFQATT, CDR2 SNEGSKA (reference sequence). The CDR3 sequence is CSARSPGDSGGAYEQYF.

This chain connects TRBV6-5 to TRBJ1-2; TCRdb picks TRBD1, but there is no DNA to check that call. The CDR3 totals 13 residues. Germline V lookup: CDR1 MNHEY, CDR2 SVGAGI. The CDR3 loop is CASSPPGYYGYTF.

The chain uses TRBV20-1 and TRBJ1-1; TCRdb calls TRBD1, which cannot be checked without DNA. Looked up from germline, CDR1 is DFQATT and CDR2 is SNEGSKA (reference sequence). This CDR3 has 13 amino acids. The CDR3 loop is CSARADSNTEAFF.

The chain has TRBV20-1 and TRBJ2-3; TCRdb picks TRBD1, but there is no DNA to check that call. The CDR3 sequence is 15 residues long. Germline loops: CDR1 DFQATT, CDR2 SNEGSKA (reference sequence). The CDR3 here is CSARSGASSTDTQYF.

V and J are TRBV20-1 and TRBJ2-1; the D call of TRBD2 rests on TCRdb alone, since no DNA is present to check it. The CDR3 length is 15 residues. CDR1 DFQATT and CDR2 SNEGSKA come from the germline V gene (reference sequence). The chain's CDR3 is CTTRILAGGLNEQFF.

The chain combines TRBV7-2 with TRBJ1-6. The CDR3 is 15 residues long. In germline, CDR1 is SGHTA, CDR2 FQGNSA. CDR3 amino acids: CASSFAGLNNSPLHF.

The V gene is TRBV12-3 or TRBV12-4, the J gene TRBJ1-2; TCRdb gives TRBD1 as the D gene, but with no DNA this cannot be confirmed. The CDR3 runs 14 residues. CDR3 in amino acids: CASSFMGREAGYTF.

CDR3 sequence: CSARDIGVAVPLSSYNEQFF. The genes are TRBV20-1 and TRBJ2-1; TCRdb picks TRBD2, but there is no DNA to check that call. CDR1 is DFQATT and CDR2 is SNEGSKA in the germline V gene (reference sequence). The CDR3 spans 20 residues.

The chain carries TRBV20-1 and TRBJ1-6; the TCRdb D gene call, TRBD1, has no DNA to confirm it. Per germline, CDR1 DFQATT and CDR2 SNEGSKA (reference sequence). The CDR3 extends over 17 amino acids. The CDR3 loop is CSARTGGSFSYNSPLHF.

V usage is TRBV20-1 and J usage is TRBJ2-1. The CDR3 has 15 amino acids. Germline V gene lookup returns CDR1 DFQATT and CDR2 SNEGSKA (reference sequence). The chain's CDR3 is CSARDPSGVENEQFF.

CDR3 amino acids: CASSARELTDTQYF. This chain joins TRBV9 and TRBJ2-3. This CDR3 comprises 14 residues. Germline V CDR1 and CDR2: SGDLS, YYNGEE.

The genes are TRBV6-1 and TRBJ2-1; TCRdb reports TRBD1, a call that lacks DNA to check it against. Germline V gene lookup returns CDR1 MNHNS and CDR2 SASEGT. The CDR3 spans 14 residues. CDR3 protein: CAAGGSNLYNEQFF.

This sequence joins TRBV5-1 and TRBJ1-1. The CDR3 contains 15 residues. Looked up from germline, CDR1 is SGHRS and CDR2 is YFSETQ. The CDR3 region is CASSLRWDMNTEAFF.

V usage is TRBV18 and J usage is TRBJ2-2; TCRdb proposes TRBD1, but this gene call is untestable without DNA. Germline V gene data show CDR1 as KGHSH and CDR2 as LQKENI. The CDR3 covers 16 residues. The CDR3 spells CASSIRTGPETGELFF.

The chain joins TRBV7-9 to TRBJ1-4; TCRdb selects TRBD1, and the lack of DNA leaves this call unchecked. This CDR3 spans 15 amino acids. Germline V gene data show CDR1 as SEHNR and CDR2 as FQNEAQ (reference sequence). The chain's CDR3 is CASSSGQDHYEKLFF.

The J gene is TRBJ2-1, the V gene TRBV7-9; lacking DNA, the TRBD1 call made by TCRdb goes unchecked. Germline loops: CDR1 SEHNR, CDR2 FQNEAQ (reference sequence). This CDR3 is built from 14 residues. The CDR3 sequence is CASSLDVQYNEQFF. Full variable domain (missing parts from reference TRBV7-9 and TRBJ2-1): DTGVSQNPRHKITKRGQNVTFRCDPISEHNRLYWYRQTLGQGPEFLTYFQNEAQLEKSRLLSDRFSAERPKGSFSTLEIQRTEQGDSAMYLCASSLDVQYNEQFFGPGTRLTVL.

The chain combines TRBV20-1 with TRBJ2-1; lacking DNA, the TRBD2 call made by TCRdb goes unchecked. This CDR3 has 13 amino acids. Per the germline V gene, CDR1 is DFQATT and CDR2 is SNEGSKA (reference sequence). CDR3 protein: CSAASGSSNEQFF.

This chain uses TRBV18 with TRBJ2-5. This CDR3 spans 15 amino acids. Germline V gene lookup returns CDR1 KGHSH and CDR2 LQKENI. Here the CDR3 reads CASSTQAQIQETQYF.

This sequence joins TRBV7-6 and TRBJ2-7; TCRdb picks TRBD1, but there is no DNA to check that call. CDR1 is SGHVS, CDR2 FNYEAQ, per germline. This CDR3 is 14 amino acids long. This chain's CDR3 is CASSMKGGAYEQYF. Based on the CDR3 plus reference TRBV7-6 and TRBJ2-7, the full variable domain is GAGVSQSPRYKVTKRGQDVALRCDPISGHVSLYWYRQALGQGPEFLTYFNYEAQQDKSGLPNDRFSAERPEGSISTLTIQRTEQRDSAMYRCASSMKGGAYEQYFGPGTRLTVT.

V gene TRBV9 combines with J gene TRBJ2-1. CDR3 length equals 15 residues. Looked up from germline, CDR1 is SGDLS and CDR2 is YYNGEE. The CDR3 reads CASSVLAEPYNEQFF. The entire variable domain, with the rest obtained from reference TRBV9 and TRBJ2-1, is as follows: DSGVTQTPKHLITATGQRVTLRCSPRSGDLSVYWYQQSLDQGLQFLIQYYNGEERAKGNILERFSAQQFPDLHSELNLSSLELGDSALYFCASSVLAEPYNEQFFGPGTRLTVL.

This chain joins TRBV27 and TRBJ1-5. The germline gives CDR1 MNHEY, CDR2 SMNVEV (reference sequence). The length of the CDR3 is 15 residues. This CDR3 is CASSKEGKGNQPQHF.

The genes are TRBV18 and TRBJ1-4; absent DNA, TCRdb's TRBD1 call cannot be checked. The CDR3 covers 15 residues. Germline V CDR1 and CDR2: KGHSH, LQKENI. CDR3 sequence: CASSPEQGGLEKLFF.

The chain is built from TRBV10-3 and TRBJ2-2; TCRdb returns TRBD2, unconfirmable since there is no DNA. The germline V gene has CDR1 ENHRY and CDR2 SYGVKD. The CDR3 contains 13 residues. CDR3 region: CAITPLEGGELFF.